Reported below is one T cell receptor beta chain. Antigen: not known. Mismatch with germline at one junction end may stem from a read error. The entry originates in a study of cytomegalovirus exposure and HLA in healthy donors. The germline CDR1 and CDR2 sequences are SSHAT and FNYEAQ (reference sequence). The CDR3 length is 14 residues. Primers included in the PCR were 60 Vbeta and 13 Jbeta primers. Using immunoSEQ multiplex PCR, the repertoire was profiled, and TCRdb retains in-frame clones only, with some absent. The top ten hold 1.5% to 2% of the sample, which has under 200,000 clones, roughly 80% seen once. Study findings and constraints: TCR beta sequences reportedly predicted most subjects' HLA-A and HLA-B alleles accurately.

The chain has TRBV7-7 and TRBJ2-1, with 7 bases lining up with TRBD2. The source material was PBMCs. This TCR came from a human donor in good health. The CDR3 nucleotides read TGTGCTAGCAGCTTAGCGGGCAGGGTAAATGAGCAGTTCTTC. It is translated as CASSLAGRVNEQFF.